The clone carrying this TCR beta chain was seen only a few times. Antigen unknown. Per germline, CDR1 GTSNPN and CDR2 SVGIG (reference sequence). Trimming removed 3 bases at V and 0 bases at J, with 21 bases between. The CDR3 extends over 18 amino acids. This record comes from a study of blood T cells in healthy people across ages. Study findings and constraints: Unsorted PBMCs blocked a conclusive comparison of naive and antigen-experienced cells. Naive T cell percentage strongly correlated with TCR beta diversity. Compared with aged donors, long-lived donors showed fewer expanded clones, suggesting selection.

It was with a sample-barcoded 5' primer and a J-beta primer mix that a second PCR of about 6 to 11 cycles was run. TCRdb fed the 5' RACE reads into MiXCR, producing one record per CDR3 protein. Of some 900,000 distinct CDR3 sequences listed, 40% to 60% were seen once; the top ten hold roughly 12%. Total RNA, at least 6 micrograms per sample, came from PBMCs. The sample taken for sequencing was blood. The origin of this receptor is a young man in good health. V usage is TRBV30 and J usage is TRBJ1-5; unclear D gene. The CDR3 loop is CAWSLLGLEIYSNQPQHF. The CDR3 DNA reads TGTGCCTGGAGCTTACTCGGGTTAGAAATTTATAGCAATCAGCCCCAGCATTTT.